Below, one T cell receptor beta chain is given with its context. Its antigen remains unknown. The sample is drawn from a study of T cell responses to AZD1222 COVID-19 vaccine. Study as a whole: Analyses pooled second doses at about 4 or about 12 weeks.

Study outcomes and limitations: Close to half of spike-specific TCRs reportedly recognize unmutated variant regions. Donors, mostly white British, included more females; clonal diversity was possibly underestimated.

Assay: immunoSEQ multiplex PCR; the TCRdb copy retains only in-frame clones and omits some. The sample includes about 150,000 clones, just over 90% of them seen just once. The CDR3 length is 14 residues. Germline CDR1 reads SGHTA; CDR2 reads FQGNSA. V was cut by 5 bases and J by 7 bases, with 17 bases left in between. The source is an adult in good health. This material consisted of peripheral blood, taken on day 0 of AZD1222 vaccination. This chain joins TRBV7-2 and TRBJ1-1; tentatively, D is TRBD1 (5 bases). In nucleotides, the CDR3 is TGTGCCAGCAGCCACCGGGGGGGGATCGGTGAAGCTTTCTTT. Its protein product is CASSHRGGIGEAFF.